Listed below are T cell receptor beta chains from one sample, sequenced in a study of shared clonotypes between healthy human individuals. Data came from immunoSEQ multiplex PCR; TCRdb stores just in-frame clones and leaves some out. The sample yields some 630,000 clones, roughly 96% seen once. The sample was naive CD8+ T cells sorted from blood. These receptors came from a woman aged 25-40 years in good health. Each CDR3 is given with its conserved first and last residue. Fields, in order: clone size, D gene, J gene, V gene, CDR3 protein, CDR3 DNA. The D gene is left open where the match is weak. Expanded clones are given a class, and other clones once, few, many or no size at all.

>-|TRBD1|TRBJ2-3|TRBV27
CASRKTGDAPSYVTDTQYF
TGTGCCAGCAGGAAAACAGGGGACGCACCCTCGTACGTCACAGATACGCAGTATTTT
>-|-|TRBJ2-5|TRBV28
CASSMGSQETQYF
TGTGCCAGCAGTATGGGATCCCAAGAGACCCAGTACTTC
>-|TRBD2|TRBJ2-1|TRBV28
CASSLGAGGHNEQFF
TGTGCCAGCAGTTTAGGAGCGGGAGGCCACAATGAGCAGTTCTTC
>-|TRBD1|TRBJ2-1|TRBV15
CATRGTGYPHRFF
TGTGCCACCAGGGGGACAGGGTATCCTCATCGGTTCTTC
>-|-|TRBJ2-7|TRBV2
CASSEGGTFVEQYF
TGTGCCAGCAGTGAAGGAGGAACTTTCGTCGAGCAGTACTTC
>-|TRBD2|TRBJ2-1|TRBV28
CASSFPSYSGNGVDEQFF
TGTGCCAGCAGTTTCCCCAGTTACAGCGGGAACGGCGTCGATGAGCAGTTCTTC
>few|-|TRBJ2-7|TRBV6-1
CASSEAGLVHEQYF
TGTGCCAGCAGTGAAGCGGGGCTAGTCCACGAGCAGTACTTC
>once|-|TRBJ2-3|TRBV5-1
CASSLDQATSTDTQYF
TGCGCCAGCAGCTTGGATCAAGCGACCAGCACAGATACGCAGTATTTT
>-|-|TRBJ2-3|TRBV5-1
CASSFVTSGTQYF
TGCGCCAGCAGCTTCGTCACGTCCGGGACGCAGTATTTT
>-|-|TRBJ2-7|TRBV7-8
CASSPWAKTYEQYF
TGTGCCAGCAGCCCCTGGGCTAAAACCTACGAGCAGTACTTC
>-|-|TRBJ2-7|TRBV11-2
CASSLGASGTYEQYF
TGTGCCAGCAGCTTGGGGGCCAGCGGGACCTACGAGCAGTACTTC
>-|TRBD1|TRBJ2-3|TRBV5-8
CASSWGTGDTDTQYF
TGTGCCAGCAGCTGGGGGACAGGGGACACAGATACGCAGTATTTT
>-|TRBD2|TRBJ2-7|TRBV5-1
CASSLGTSGRSAYEQYF
TGCGCCAGCAGCTTGGGGACTAGCGGGAGGTCCGCCTACGAGCAGTACTTC
>-|-|TRBJ2-3|TRBV2
CAGSLGGRSTDTQYF
TGTGCCGGTTCCCTGGGCGGGCGGAGCACAGATACGCAGTATTTT
>-|-|TRBJ1-1|TRBV4-1
CASSQDSRSLPMPEAFF
TGCGCCAGCAGCCAAGACAGTCGGTCCCTGCCTATGCCTGAAGCTTTCTTT
>-|TRBD1|TRBJ1-1|TRBV27
CASSLGAGGGTEAFF
TGTGCCAGCAGTTTGGGTGCAGGGGGAGGCACTGAAGCTTTCTTT
>few|-|TRBJ2-7|TRBV7-9
CASSQGGTGPAYEQYF
TGTGCCAGCAGCCAAGGAGGGACGGGACCAGCCTACGAGCAGTACTTC
>-|TRBD2|TRBJ2-1|TRBV27
CASSLGAGATINEQFF
TGTGCCAGCAGTTTAGGAGCGGGAGCTACGATCAATGAGCAGTTCTTC
>-|TRBD1|TRBJ1-2|TRBV5-6
CASSFGQGDGYTF
TGTGCCAGCAGCTTCGGACAGGGAGATGGCTACACCTTC
>-|-|TRBJ1-1|TRBV30
CAWSPDNTEAFF
TGTGCCTGGAGTCCCGACAACACTGAAGCTTTCTTT
>-|TRBD1|TRBJ2-3|TRBV2
CASRTDRGQGDTQYF
TGTGCCAGCAGAACAGACAGGGGGCAGGGAGATACGCAGTATTTT